The source of this T cell receptor beta chain is a study of shared clonotypes between healthy human individuals. Study overall: The donor pool was made up of two women and a few men aged 18 to 49.

Healthy and HIV-negative, the adult donors had no recent acute infections or vaccinations. Researchers partitioned CD4+ cells into CD45RA+ naive and CD45RA-negative memory subsets. The ends were cut back, 2 bases at V and 1 base at J, with 8 bases in the middle. The CDR3 extends over 15 amino acids. The germline gives CDR1 SGHTA, CDR2 FQGTGA. The data were produced by immunoSEQ multiplex PCR, yet TCRdb's version contains in-frame clones alone and is incomplete. The sample has around 2,000,000 clones, around 95% seen once. As regards this clone: Its antigen remains unidentified.

Overall study results and limits: An effect of sequencing depth on clonotype sharing among donors was expected.

The source of this sequence is a man younger than 35 in good health. The chain couples TRBV7-3 to TRBJ2-2; D is possibly TRBD2 (5 bases). Sequenced input: naive CD4+ T cells sorted from blood. Subset meaning: CD45RA+ positively selected. CDR3 nucleotide sequence: TGTGCCAGCAGCTTATTCGGACTGAACACCGGGGAGCTGTTTTTT. This gives the protein CASSLFGLNTGELFF.